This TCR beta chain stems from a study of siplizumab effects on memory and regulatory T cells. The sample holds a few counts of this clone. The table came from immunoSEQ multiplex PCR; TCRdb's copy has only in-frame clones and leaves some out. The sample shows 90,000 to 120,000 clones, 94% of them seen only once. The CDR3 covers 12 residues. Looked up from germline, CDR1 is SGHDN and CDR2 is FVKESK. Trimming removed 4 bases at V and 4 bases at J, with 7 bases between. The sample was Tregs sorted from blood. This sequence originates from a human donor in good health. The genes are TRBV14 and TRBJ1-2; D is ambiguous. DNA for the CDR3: TGTGCCAGCAGCCCAGCGACCTATGGCTACACCTTC. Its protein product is CASSPATYGYTF.